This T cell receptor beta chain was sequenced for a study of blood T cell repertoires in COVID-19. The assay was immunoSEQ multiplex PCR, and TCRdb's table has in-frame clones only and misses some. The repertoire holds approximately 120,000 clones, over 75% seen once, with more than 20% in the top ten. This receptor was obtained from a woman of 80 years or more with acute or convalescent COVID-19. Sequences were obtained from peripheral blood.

The CDR3 bases are TGCAGTGCGGCATTTTTAGAGACCCAGTACTTC. It is translated as CSAAFLETQYF. The chain has TRBV20-1 and TRBJ2-5; no firm D call. The CDR3 covers 11 residues. CDR1 is DFQATT and CDR2 is SNEGSKA in the germline V gene (reference sequence). Deletions cut 6 bases from V and 4 bases from J, with 9 bases between.